The 20 T cell receptor beta chains reported below all come from one sample, sequenced in a study of blood T cell repertoires in COVID-19. Repertoires were generated with immunoSEQ multiplex PCR, while TCRdb's copy carries only in-frame clones and drops some. The sample has 75,000 to 95,000 clones, around 90% seen once. Specimen: peripheral blood. These receptors originate from a man aged 50-60 years with active COVID-19.

The chain carries TRBV15 and TRBJ2-3, with 10 positions matching TRBD2. Germline trimming cut 3 bases from V and 5 bases from J; bases unmatched to any gene: 8. The CDR3 has 16 residues. Per the germline V gene, CDR1 is LNHNV and CDR2 is YYDKDF (reference sequence). The CDR3 DNA reads as TGTGCCACCAGCAGGGGACTAGCGTCTCACGGAGATACGCAGTATTTT. Its translation: CATSRGLASHGDTQYF.

The chain employs TRBV19 and TRBJ1-3, with D perhaps matching TRBD1 (6 bases). The CDR3 is 15 amino acids. Per the germline V gene, CDR1 is LNHDA and CDR2 is SQIVND (reference sequence). Trimming pared 3 bases from V and 4 bases from J, leaving 13 bases between. CDR3 in amino acids: CASSMLSGQGNTIYF. In DNA form, the CDR3 reads TGTGCCAGTAGTATGTTGTCGGGACAAGGAAACACCATATATTTT.

V and J are TRBV15 and TRBJ2-1, with 10 bases aligning to TRBD2. Per the germline V gene, CDR1 is LNHNV and CDR2 is YYDKDF (reference sequence). Trimming cost V 2 bases and J 6 bases; bases outside gene matches: 10. The CDR3 is 17 residues long. This chain's CDR3 is CATSRLRGLAMGNEQFF. DNA for the CDR3: TGTGCCACCAGCAGACTACGGGGACTAGCGATGGGCAATGAGCAGTTCTTC. The full variable domain, completed using reference TRBV15 and TRBJ2-1, is DAMVIQNPRYQVTQFGKPVTLSCSQTLNHNVMYWYQQKSSQAPKLLFHYYDKDFNNEADTPDNFQSRRPNTSFCFLDIRSPGLGDTAMYLCATSRLRGLAMGNEQFFGPGTRLTVL.

This clone was recorded once. This rearrangement joins TRBV14 to TRBJ2-2; unclear D gene. V gave up 6 bases and J gave up 4 bases, with 12 bases separating them. Germline V gene sequence: CDR1 SGHDN, CDR2 FVKESK. This CDR3 has 14 amino acids. Written as DNA, the CDR3 is TGTGCCAGCAGATCTCGCAGGCTCACCGGGGAGCTGTTTTTT. Translating gives CASRSRRLTGELFF.

The chain couples TRBV2 to TRBJ1-2; D is unclear. Germline values: CDR1 SNHLY, CDR2 FYNNEI. There are 13 residues in the CDR3. Trimming took off 7 bases at V and 3 bases at J, with 12 bases between the two ends. The chain's CDR3 is CASNSRGYYGYTF. The CDR3 DNA reads TGTGCCAGCAACAGCCGGGGTTACTATGGCTACACCTTC.

V gene TRBV10-1 combines with J gene TRBJ2-1; 7 positions agree with TRBD1. This CDR3 contains 14 residues. The V gene end was trimmed by 4 bases and the J gene end by 5 bases; junction bases not matched to a gene: 5. From germline, CDR1 is WNHNN and CDR2 SYGVQD (reference sequence). CDR3 protein: CASSGDRYDNEQFF. The CDR3 DNA reads as TGCGCCAGCAGTGGGGACAGATATGACAATGAGCAGTTCTTC.

V gene TRBV7-9 combines with J gene TRBJ1-4, with 8 nucleotides matching TRBD1. The CDR3 contains 15 residues. V lost 5 bases to trimming and J lost 5 bases; unmatched junction nucleotides: 7. Germline-derived CDR1 and CDR2 are SEHNR and FQNEAQ (reference sequence). CDR3 in amino acids: CASSPQQGVNEKLFF. CDR3 DNA: TGTGCCAGCAGCCCTCAACAGGGGGTGAATGAAAAACTGTTTTTT.

The sample holds one count of this clone. CDR3: CASSQEVNSNQPQHF. The CDR3 nucleotides are TGTGCCAGCAGTCAGGAAGTGAATAGCAATCAGCCCCAGCATTTT. The chain links TRBV28 to TRBJ1-5, with D uncertain. Looked up from germline, CDR1 is MDHEN and CDR2 is SYDVKM. Trimming took off 5 bases at V and 0 bases at J, with 11 bases between the two ends. The CDR3 has 15 amino acids.

This clone has just one count. The chain joins TRBV7-2 to TRBJ1-6; D possibly corresponds to TRBD1 (5 bases). V shed 5 bases and J shed 4 bases, with 15 bases lying between them. From germline, CDR1 is SGHTA and CDR2 FQGNSA. The CDR3 loop spans 16 amino acids. The CDR3, as DNA: TGTGCCAGCAGCACTGCCGGGACTGATTATAATTCACCCCTCCACTTT. Protein sequence: CASSTAGTDYNSPLHF. Filled out from reference TRBV7-2 and TRBJ1-6, the complete variable domain reads GAGVSQSPSNKVTEKGKDVELRCDPISGHTALYWYRQSLGQGLEFLIYFQGNSAPDKSGLPSDRFSAERTGGSVSTLTIQRTQQEDSAVYLCASSTAGTDYNSPLHFGNGTRLTVT.

The chain employs TRBV2 and TRBJ2-3; 8 bases line up with TRBD2. Germline loops: CDR1 SNHLY, CDR2 FYNNEI. This CDR3 contains 15 residues. The junction had 9 bases not matched to a gene; V was cut back by 8 bases and J by 2 bases. This chain's CDR3 is CASSRGSGNTDTQYF. In DNA, the CDR3 is TGTGCCAGCTCCCGAGGTAGCGGGAACACAGATACGCAGTATTTT.

The chain uses TRBV7-3 and TRBJ2-7; 9 bases line up with TRBD1. Germline assignment: CDR1 SGHTA and CDR2 FQGTGA. This CDR3 is 15 amino acids long. V was pared by 8 bases and J by 5 bases, with 13 bases of the junction left unmatched. The CDR3 DNA reads as TGTGCCAGCGGCCCCCTAGGGACAGGGTGGCACGAGCAGTACTTC. It is translated as CASGPLGTGWHEQYF.

V and J are TRBV11-2 and TRBJ1-1; possibly TRBD1 for D (6 bases). The germline V gene encodes CDR1 SGHAT and CDR2 FQNNGV. The CDR3 is 13 amino acids. Trimming removed 1 base from V and 8 bases from J, with 11 bases in between. The CDR3: CASSLGQVLEAFF. CDR3 nucleotides: TGTGCCAGCAGCTTAGGACAGGTCCTAGAAGCTTTCTTT.

The V gene is TRBV20-1, the J gene TRBJ2-5, with TRBD2 matching 14 bases. V was clipped by 3 bases and J by 4 bases; unmatched bases: 4. The V gene's germline CDR1 is DFQATT and CDR2 SNEGSKA (reference sequence). The CDR3 consists of 15 residues. CDR3 nucleotide sequence: TGCAGTGCTAGTACGACTAGCGGGAGGGCAGAGACCCAGTACTTC. This sequence encodes CSASTTSGRAETQYF.

This clone was seen only once. The chain is built from TRBV11-2 and TRBJ1-1; TRBD1 might be the D (6 bases). The CDR3 is 13 residues long. Germline V gives CDR1 SGHAT, CDR2 FQNNGV. V lost 1 base, J lost 4 bases, and 7 bases lay in between. The DNA for the CDR3 is TGTGCCAGCAGCTTAGTACAGGGCACTGAAGCTTTCTTT. Its protein is CASSLVQGTEAFF.

V usage is TRBV10-3 and J usage is TRBJ2-7; a possible D gene is TRBD2 (6 bases). CDR1 ENHRY and CDR2 SYGVKD come from the germline V gene. The V and J ends lost 4 bases and 5 bases respectively, with 6 bases between them. This CDR3 is built from 11 residues. In DNA form, the CDR3 reads TGTGCCATCAGTGGCGGGGACGAGCAGTACTTC. It yields the protein CAISGGDEQYF.

Details on this clone: Mismatch with germline at one junction end may stem from a read error. The chain recombines TRBV3-1 (or the pseudogene TRBV3-2) with TRBJ1-1; D is possibly TRBD1 (5 bases). Germline V CDR1 and CDR2: LGHDT, YNNKEL (reference sequence). The CDR3 spans 15 residues. CDR3 loop: CASRQAGWTNTEAFF. The CDR3 DNA is TGTGCCAGCAGACAAGCAGGGTGGACGAACACTGAAGCTTTCTTT.

V usage is TRBV9 and J usage is TRBJ1-2; 9 bases line up with TRBD1. In germline, CDR1 is SGDLS, CDR2 YYNGEE. The CDR3 is 14 residues long. Trimming removed 3 bases from V and 4 bases from J; junction bases left unmatched: 4. The CDR3 DNA reads TGTGCCAGCAGCGCTAGGACAGGGGCCTATGGCTACACCTTC. Translated, it gives CASSARTGAYGYTF.

The chain recombines TRBV19 with TRBJ2-5, with D perhaps TRBD2 (7 bases). The CDR3 sequence is 17 residues long. V was clipped by 2 bases and J by 1 base, with 17 bases between them. Germline V gene lookup returns CDR1 LNHDA and CDR2 SQIVND (reference sequence). The CDR3 DNA follows: TGTGCCAGTAGTATATTTGGGGGCGGGAGCTCCCAAGAGACCCAGTACTTC. It translates to CASSIFGGGSSQETQYF. Full variable domain (remainder filled in from reference TRBV19 and TRBJ2-5): DGGITQSPKYLFRKEGQNVTLSCEQNLNHDAMYWYRQDPGQGLRLIYYSQIVNDFQKGDIAEGYSVSREKKESFPLTVTSAQKNPTAFYLCASSIFGGGSSQETQYFGPGTRLLVL.

The J gene is TRBJ2-7, the V gene TRBV27, with D possibly matching TRBD2 (5 bases). The germline V and J ends were trimmed by 0 bases and 2 bases, with 17 bases remaining between them. The CDR3 is made up of 17 amino acids. Per germline, CDR1 MNHEY and CDR2 SMNVEV (reference sequence). This CDR3 is CASSLSGVGYSAYEQYF. CDR3 sequence (DNA): TGTGCCAGCAGTTTATCCGGGGTTGGGTACTCAGCCTACGAGCAGTACTTC.

The chain employs TRBV2 and TRBJ2-5; a weak D match, TRBD2 (5 bases). The CDR3 extends over 15 amino acids. Germline V gives CDR1 SNHLY, CDR2 FYNNEI. Trimming shortened V by 4 bases and J by 1 base, and 13 bases separated the two germline ends. The DNA of the CDR3 is TGTGCCAGCAGTGTTTTTCTGGACTTCCAAGAGACCCAGTACTTC. Encoded protein: CASSVFLDFQETQYF.